This TCR beta chain was found in a study of cytomegalovirus exposure and HLA in healthy donors. With 4 bases clipped from V and 7 bases from J, the junction kept 6 bases outside the gene matches. Germline lookup yields CDR1 GTSNPN and CDR2 SVGIG (reference sequence). The length of the CDR3 is 12 residues. Vbeta (60) and Jbeta (13) primers were used in the PCR. Sequencing was performed with immunoSEQ multiplex PCR; in TCRdb, only in-frame clones are kept and a portion is missing. The sample shows more than 90,000 clones, 60% to 75% of them seen only once. Material: PBMCs. The chain couples TRBV30 to TRBJ1-2, with 7 bases aligning to TRBD1. This TCR derives from a man aged 50-59 years in good health and CMV-seronegative. CDR3 nucleotide sequence: TGTGCCTGGAAATCGACAGGGACTGGCTACACCTTC. Its translation: CAWKSTGTGYTF.